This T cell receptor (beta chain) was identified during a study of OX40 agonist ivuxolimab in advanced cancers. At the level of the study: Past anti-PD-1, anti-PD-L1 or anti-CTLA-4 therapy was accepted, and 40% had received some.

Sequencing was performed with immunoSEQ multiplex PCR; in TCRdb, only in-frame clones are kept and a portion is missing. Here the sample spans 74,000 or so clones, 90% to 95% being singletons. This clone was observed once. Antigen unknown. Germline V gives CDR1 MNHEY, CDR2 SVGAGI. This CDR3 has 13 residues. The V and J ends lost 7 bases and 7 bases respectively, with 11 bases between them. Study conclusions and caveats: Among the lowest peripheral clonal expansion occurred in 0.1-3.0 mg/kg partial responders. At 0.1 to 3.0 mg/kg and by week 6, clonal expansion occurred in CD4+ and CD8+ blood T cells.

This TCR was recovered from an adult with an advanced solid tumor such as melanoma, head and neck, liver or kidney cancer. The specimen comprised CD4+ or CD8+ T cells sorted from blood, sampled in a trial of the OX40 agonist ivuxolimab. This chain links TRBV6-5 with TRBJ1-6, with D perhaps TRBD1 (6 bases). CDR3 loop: CASIGQRNSPLHF. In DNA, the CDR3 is TGTGCCAGCATCGGACAGAGAAATTCACCCCTCCACTTT.